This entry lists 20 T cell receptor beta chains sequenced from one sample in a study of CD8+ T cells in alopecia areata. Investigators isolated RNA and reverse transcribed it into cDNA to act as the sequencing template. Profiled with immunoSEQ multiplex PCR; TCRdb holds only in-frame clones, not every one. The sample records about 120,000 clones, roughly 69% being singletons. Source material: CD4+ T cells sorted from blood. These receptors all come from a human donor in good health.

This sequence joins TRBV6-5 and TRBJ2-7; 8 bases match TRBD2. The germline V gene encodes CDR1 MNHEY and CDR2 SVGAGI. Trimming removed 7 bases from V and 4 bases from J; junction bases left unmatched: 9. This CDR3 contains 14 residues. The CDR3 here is CASTTSGGAYEQYF. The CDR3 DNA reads TGTGCCAGCACTACCAGCGGGGGAGCTTACGAGCAGTACTTC.

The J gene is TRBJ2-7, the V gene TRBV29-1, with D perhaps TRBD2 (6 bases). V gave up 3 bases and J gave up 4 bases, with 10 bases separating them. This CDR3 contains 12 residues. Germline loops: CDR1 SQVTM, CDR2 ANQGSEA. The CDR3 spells CSVDVGRYEQYF. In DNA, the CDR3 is TGCAGCGTTGATGTGGGGAGGTACGAGCAGTACTTC.

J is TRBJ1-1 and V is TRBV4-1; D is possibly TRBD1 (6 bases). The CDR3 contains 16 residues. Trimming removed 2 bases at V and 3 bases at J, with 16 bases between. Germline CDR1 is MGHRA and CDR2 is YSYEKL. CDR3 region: CASSQPRGGTYTEAFF. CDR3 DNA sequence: TGCGCCAGCAGCCAACCTCGAGGGGGTACGTACACTGAAGCTTTCTTT.

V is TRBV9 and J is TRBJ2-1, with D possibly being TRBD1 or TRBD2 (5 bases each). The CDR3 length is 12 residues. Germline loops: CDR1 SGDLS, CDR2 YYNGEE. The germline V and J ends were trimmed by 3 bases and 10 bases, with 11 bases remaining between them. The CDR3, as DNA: TGTGCCAGCAGCGGCCCGGGACGCGAGCAGTTCTTC. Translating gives CASSGPGREQFF.

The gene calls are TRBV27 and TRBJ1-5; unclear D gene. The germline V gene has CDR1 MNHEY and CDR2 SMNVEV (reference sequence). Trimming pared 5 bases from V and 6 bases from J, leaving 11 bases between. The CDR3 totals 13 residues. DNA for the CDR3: TGTGCCAGCAGTAGATCTCGTATTCAGCCCCAGCATTTT. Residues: CASSRSRIQPQHF.

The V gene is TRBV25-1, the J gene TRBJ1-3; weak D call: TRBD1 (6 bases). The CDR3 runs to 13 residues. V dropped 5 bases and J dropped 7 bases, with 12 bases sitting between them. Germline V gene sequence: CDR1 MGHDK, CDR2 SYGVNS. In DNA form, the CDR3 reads TGTGCCAGCAGTTCCTCCCAGGGGAACACCATATATTTT. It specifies CASSSSQGNTIYF.

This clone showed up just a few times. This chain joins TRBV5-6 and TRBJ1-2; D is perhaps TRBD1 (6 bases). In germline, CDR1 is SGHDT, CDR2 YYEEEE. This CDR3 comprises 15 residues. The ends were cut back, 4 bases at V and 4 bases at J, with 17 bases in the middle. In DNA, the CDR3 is TGTGCCAGCAGCCCAGGGGTCGATTGGGGCTATGGCTACACCTTC. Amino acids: CASSPGVDWGYGYTF.

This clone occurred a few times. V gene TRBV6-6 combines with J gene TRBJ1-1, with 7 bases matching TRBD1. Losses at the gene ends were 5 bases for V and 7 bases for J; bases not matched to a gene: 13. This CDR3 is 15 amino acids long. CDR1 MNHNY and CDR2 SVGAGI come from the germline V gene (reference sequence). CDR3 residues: CASSPRTGEGLEAFF. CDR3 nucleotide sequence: TGTGCCAGCAGTCCACGGACAGGAGAGGGTCTTGAAGCTTTCTTT.

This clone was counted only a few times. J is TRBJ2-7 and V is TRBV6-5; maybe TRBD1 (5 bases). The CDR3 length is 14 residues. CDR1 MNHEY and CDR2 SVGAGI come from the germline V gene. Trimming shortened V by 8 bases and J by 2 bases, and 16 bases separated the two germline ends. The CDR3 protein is CASAGPKGAYEQYF. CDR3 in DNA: TGTGCCAGCGCCGGCCCCAAAGGGGCCTACGAGCAGTACTTC.

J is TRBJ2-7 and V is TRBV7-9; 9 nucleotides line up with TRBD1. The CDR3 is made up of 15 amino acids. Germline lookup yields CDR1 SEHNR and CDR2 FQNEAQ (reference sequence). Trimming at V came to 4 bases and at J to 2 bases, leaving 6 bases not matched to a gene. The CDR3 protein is CASSSADRGAYEQYF. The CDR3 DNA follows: TGTGCCAGCAGCTCCGCCGACAGGGGGGCCTACGAGCAGTACTTC.

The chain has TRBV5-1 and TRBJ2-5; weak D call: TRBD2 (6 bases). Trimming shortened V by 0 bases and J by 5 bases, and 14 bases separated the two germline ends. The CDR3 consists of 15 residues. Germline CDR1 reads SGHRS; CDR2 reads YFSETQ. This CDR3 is CASSLELARKETQYF. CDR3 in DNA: TGCGCCAGCAGCTTGGAACTAGCCAGGAAGGAGACCCAGTACTTC.

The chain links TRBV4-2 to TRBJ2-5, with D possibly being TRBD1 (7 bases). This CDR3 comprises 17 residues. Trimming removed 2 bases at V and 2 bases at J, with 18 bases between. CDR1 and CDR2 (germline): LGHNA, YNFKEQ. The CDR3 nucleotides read TGTGCCAGCAGCCAATCTGGTTTGCGGGACAGACAAGAGACCCAGTACTTC. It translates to CASSQSGLRDRQETQYF.

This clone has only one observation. CDR3 amino acids: CAYIGGTGIPGANVLTF. Here the CDR3 DNA reads TGTGCCTACATAGGCGGGACAGGGATCCCTGGGGCCAACGTCCTGACTTTC. This sequence joins TRBV30 and TRBJ2-6; 9 bases align to TRBD1. CDR3 length: 17 amino acids. Per germline, CDR1 GTSNPN and CDR2 SVGIG (reference sequence). V dropped 7 bases and J dropped 2; count of bases not matched to a gene: 12.

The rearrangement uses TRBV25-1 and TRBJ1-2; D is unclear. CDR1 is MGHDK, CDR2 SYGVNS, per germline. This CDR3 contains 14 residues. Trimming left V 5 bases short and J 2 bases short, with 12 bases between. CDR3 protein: CASSKGSSNYGYTF. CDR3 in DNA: TGTGCCAGCAGTAAAGGGTCGTCGAACTATGGCTACACCTTC.

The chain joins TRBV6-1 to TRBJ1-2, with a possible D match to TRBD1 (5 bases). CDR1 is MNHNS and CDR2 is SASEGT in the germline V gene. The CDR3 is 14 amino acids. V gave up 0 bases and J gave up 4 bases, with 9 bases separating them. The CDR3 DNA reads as TGTGCCAGCAGTGAAGCCGTGACAGCCTATGGCTACACCTTC. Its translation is CASSEAVTAYGYTF.

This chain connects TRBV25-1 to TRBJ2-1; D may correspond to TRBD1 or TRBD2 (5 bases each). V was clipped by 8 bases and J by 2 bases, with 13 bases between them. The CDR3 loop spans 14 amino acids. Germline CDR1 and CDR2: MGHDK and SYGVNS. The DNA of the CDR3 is TGTGCCAGCGCTGAGGGGCAGACCTACAATGAGCAGTTCTTC. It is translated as CASAEGQTYNEQFF.

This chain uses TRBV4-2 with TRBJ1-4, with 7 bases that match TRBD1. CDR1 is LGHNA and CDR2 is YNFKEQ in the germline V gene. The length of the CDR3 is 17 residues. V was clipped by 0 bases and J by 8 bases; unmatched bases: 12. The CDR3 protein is CASSQDVLATGPEKLFF. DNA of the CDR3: TGTGCCAGCAGCCAAGATGTTCTGGCGACAGGGCCGGAAAAACTGTTTTTT.

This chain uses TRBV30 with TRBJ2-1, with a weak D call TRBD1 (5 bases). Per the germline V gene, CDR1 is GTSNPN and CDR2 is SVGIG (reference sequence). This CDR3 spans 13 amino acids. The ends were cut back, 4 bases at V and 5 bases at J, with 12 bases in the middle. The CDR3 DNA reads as TGTGCCTGGATGCTCGGACACGACAATGAGCAGTTCTTC. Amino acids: CAWMLGHDNEQFF.

CDR3 coding DNA: TGTGCCAGCAGCGTAGTGCCGAACACCGGGGAGCTGTTTTTT. Residues: CASSVVPNTGELFF. The chain links TRBV9 to TRBJ2-2, with D unclear. There are 14 residues in the CDR3. CDR1 SGDLS and CDR2 YYNGEE come from the germline V gene. V was cut by 0 bases and J by 0 bases, with 3 bases left in between.

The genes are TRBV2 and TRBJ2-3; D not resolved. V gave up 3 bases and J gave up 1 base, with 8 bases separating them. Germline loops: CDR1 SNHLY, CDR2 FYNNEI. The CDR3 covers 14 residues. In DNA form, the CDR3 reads TGTGCCAGCAGTGAGAGTGGACGCACAGATACGCAGTATTTT. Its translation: CASSESGRTDTQYF.